The rows below give T cell receptor beta chains drawn from one sample of a study of cytomegalovirus exposure and HLA in healthy donors. The protocol was immunoSEQ multiplex PCR, while the TCRdb copy is restricted to in-frame clones and leaves out a portion. The table records about 180,000 clones, approximately 80% of them present only once. Sequencing was performed on PBMCs. All receptors derive from a woman between 50 and 59 years old in good health and CMV-seronegative. The conserved cysteine and the conserved F or W are not part of the CDR3 here. Each record gives: J gene, clone size, V gene, CDR3 protein. Expanded clones get a size class; other rows say once, few or many, or leave the size out.

j_call: TRBJ1-4
clone_size: once
v_call: TRBV7-9
cdr3_aa: ASSLDGATNEKLF

j_call: TRBJ2-3
clone_size: few
v_call: TRBV2
cdr3_aa: ASSENQLGGDTQY

j_call: TRBJ1-1
clone_size: once
v_call: TRBV18
cdr3_aa: ASSPTTRARTEAF

j_call: TRBJ2-5
clone_size: .
v_call: TRBV28
cdr3_aa: ASSPLPSGVQETQY

j_call: TRBJ1-2
clone_size: few
v_call: TRBV7-9
cdr3_aa: ASSVGEDYGYT

j_call: TRBJ1-2
clone_size: .
v_call: TRBV29-1
cdr3_aa: SVEKGNRIYGYT

j_call: TRBJ2-7
clone_size: .
v_call: TRBV27
cdr3_aa: ASSFGRYYEQY

j_call: TRBJ2-5
clone_size: .
v_call: TRBV27
cdr3_aa: ASREREWRETQY

j_call: TRBJ2-1
clone_size: .
v_call: TRBV6-1
cdr3_aa: ASKAGTSGRNEQF

j_call: TRBJ1-1
clone_size: .
v_call: TRBV5-4
cdr3_aa: ASSLGQGGIPEAF

j_call: TRBJ2-5
clone_size: .
v_call: TRBV18
cdr3_aa: ASPPSQTGLQETQY

j_call: TRBJ2-7
clone_size: .
v_call: TRBV7-2
cdr3_aa: ASSLQHSFSYEQY

j_call: TRBJ2-5
clone_size: .
v_call: TRBV2
cdr3_aa: ASSAEREETQY

j_call: TRBJ2-7
clone_size: .
v_call: TRBV11-2
cdr3_aa: ASSLDGGGGAPLYEQY

j_call: TRBJ2-1
clone_size: .
v_call: TRBV18
cdr3_aa: ASSPLAGRSNEQF

j_call: TRBJ2-5
clone_size: .
v_call: TRBV7-8
cdr3_aa: ASRTRGGGASTQY

j_call: TRBJ2-1
clone_size: .
v_call: TRBV7-6
cdr3_aa: ASSLVAGGYEQF

j_call: TRBJ2-7
clone_size: .
v_call: TRBV5-4
cdr3_aa: ASGVSGSAYEQY

j_call: TRBJ1-4
clone_size: .
v_call: TRBV6-6
cdr3_aa: ASSYWGTTTNEKLF

j_call: TRBJ2-2
clone_size: .
v_call: TRBV5-4
cdr3_aa: ASSLGRGGTGELF

j_call: TRBJ2-2
clone_size: .
v_call: TRBV5-6
cdr3_aa: ASSLDRGQTGELF

j_call: TRBJ2-5
clone_size: .
v_call: TRBV4-2
cdr3_aa: ASSQNSGRAGGAQY

j_call: TRBJ2-7
clone_size: once
v_call: TRBV6-6
cdr3_aa: ASSPRDSPYEQY

j_call: TRBJ1-5
clone_size: .
v_call: TRBV7-9
cdr3_aa: ASRRDSNQPQH

j_call: TRBJ2-3
clone_size: .
v_call: TRBV2
cdr3_aa: ASTPFRSTDTQY

j_call: TRBJ2-2
clone_size: .
v_call: TRBV6-5
cdr3_aa: ASSYVLEGTGELF

j_call: TRBJ2-5
clone_size: .
v_call: TRBV27
cdr3_aa: ASSGDRAGGRSQETQY

j_call: TRBJ2-5
clone_size: .
v_call: TRBV28
cdr3_aa: ASSTNEETQY

j_call: TRBJ1-2
clone_size: .
v_call: TRBV28
cdr3_aa: ASSLTAGTGPGVT

j_call: TRBJ2-2
clone_size: .
v_call: TRBV6-4
cdr3_aa: ASRGLNTGELF

j_call: TRBJ2-7
clone_size: once
v_call: TRBV27
cdr3_aa: ASSSLDRAKVV

j_call: TRBJ2-5
clone_size: once
v_call: TRBV7-3
cdr3_aa: ASSSQGARTETQY

j_call: TRBJ1-5
clone_size: .
v_call: TRBV2
cdr3_aa: ASSVQGFDQPQH

j_call: TRBJ2-7
clone_size: .
v_call: TRBV19
cdr3_aa: ASSIVRTGVGEQY

j_call: TRBJ2-7
clone_size: .
v_call: TRBV2
cdr3_aa: ASSPLAGVYEQY

j_call: TRBJ2-7
clone_size: .
v_call: TRBV18
cdr3_aa: ASSPLSTGEQY

j_call: TRBJ2-5
clone_size: .
v_call: TRBV10-1
cdr3_aa: ASSENLYVEQY

j_call: TRBJ2-7
clone_size: few
v_call: TRBV25-1
cdr3_aa: ASSPTGTSGMVY

j_call: TRBJ2-5
clone_size: .
v_call: TRBV29-1
cdr3_aa: SVDLAGSQETQY

j_call: TRBJ1-2
clone_size: few
v_call: TRBV5-4
cdr3_aa: ASSLTGGNGYT

j_call: TRBJ2-7
clone_size: .
v_call: TRBV5-4
cdr3_aa: ASSLGLANYEQY

j_call: TRBJ2-7
clone_size: .
v_call: TRBV6-5
cdr3_aa: ASSYKGDEQY

j_call: TRBJ2-3
clone_size: .
v_call: TRBV13
cdr3_aa: ASSFFLAGGRTDTQY

j_call: TRBJ2-3
clone_size: .
v_call: TRBV2
cdr3_aa: ASMGGATGY

j_call: TRBJ1-5
clone_size: .
v_call: TRBV28
cdr3_aa: ASSFPPRRDQPQH

j_call: TRBJ2-5
clone_size: .
v_call: TRBV30
cdr3_aa: AWSWAAGRGLQETQY

j_call: TRBJ1-3
clone_size: .
v_call: TRBV9
cdr3_aa: ASSERTGVGGNTIY

j_call: TRBJ1-2
clone_size: .
v_call: TRBV19
cdr3_aa: ASSHTSGGFNYGYT

j_call: TRBJ1-1
clone_size: .
v_call: TRBV19
cdr3_aa: ASSIRGNTEAF

j_call: TRBJ1-2
clone_size: .
v_call: TRBV7-2
cdr3_aa: ASSLAGTGTGGYT

j_call: TRBJ2-3
clone_size: .
v_call: TRBV7-9
cdr3_aa: ASSFSSEGTDTQY

j_call: .
clone_size: .
v_call: TRBV7-6
cdr3_aa: ASSLGGDPYEQY

j_call: TRBJ1-4
clone_size: .
v_call: TRBV10-3
cdr3_aa: AISESGTGGEKLF

j_call: TRBJ1-3
clone_size: .
v_call: TRBV6-5
cdr3_aa: ASATVLSGNTIY

j_call: TRBJ1-6
clone_size: .
v_call: TRBV27
cdr3_aa: ASSLKGQGLSPLH

j_call: TRBJ2-7
clone_size: .
v_call: TRBV28
cdr3_aa: ASSLGSTGVDYYDEQY

j_call: TRBJ1-6
clone_size: .
v_call: TRBV4-1
cdr3_aa: ASSQDRGSPLH

j_call: TRBJ2-1
clone_size: .
v_call: TRBV10-3
cdr3_aa: AIRSFGLAGYGEQF

j_call: TRBJ2-7
clone_size: .
v_call: TRBV5-4
cdr3_aa: ASSLSGGYEQY